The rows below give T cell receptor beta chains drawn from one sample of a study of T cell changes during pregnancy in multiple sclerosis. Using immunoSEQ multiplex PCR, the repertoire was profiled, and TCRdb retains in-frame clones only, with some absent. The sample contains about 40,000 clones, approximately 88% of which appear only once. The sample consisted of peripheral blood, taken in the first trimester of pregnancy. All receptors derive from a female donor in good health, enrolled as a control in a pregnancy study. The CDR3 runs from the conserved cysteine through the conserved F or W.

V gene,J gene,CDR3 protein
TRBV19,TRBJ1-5,CASREQGNSNQPQHF
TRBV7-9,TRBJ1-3,CASETGDGNTIYF
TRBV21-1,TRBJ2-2,CASSTGSGENTGELFF
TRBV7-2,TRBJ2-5,CASSLGGGGTQYF
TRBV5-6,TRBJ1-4,CASSLGQNEKLFF
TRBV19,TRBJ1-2,CASNGNYGYTF
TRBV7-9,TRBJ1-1,CASSLKQMNTEAFF
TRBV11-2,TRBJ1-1,CASSTSLVRLLYTEAFF
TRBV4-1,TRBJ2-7,CASSQDVGHGYEQYF
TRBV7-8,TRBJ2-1,CASRLAGGIYNEQFF
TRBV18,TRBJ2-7,CASSPPGGYEQYF
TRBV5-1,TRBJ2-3,CASSRGPSGGRTDTQYF
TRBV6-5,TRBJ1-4,CASRLQGANEKLFF
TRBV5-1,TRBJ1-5,CASSLAGGPQHF
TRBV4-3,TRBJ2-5,CASSQDRLAGETQYF
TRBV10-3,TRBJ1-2,CAISPATGGVFGYTF
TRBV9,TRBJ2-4,CASSGQQGPKNIQYF
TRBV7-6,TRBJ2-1,CASSLVTSPEQFF
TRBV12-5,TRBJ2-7,CASGTQQGLGTYEQYF
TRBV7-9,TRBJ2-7,CASSRSGGRAPYEQYF
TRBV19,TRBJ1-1,CASSIRGEAFF
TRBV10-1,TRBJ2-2,CASNPDRPTGELFF
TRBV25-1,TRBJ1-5,CASGKDSSNQPQHF
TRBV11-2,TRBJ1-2,CASSLGLAGGYTF
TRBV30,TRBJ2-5,CAWSRLAGQETQYF
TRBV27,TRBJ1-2,CASGQGLYGYTF
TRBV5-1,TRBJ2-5,CASSLGQGLARDQYF
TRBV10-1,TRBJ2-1,CASSRTESYNEQFF
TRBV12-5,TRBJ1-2,CASVQFDRARSGYTF
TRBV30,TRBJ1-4,CAWSSRTGRNEKLFF
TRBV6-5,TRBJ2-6,CASRRGANVLTF
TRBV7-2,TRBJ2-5,CASSSSGAIQETQYF
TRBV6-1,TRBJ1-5,CASSGGTGGNQPQHF
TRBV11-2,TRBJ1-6,CASRAAGGQANSPLHF
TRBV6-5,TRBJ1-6,CASSPATGANSPLHF
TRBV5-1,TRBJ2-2,CASKEGRDTGELFF
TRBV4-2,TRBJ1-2,CASSQEAASLRNYGYTF
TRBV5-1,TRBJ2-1,CASSLSLGRANEQFF
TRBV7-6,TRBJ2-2,CASSVDRDGELFF